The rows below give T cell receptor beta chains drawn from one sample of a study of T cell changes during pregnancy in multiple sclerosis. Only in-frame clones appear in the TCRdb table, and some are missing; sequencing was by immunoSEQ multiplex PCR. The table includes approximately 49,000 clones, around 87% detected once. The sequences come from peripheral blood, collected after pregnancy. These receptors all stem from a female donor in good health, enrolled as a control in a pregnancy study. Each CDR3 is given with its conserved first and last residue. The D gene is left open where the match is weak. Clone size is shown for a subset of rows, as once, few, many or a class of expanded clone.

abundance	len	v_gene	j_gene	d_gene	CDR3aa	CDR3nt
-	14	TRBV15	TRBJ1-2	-	CATSRDSGNYGYTF	TGTGCCACCAGCAGAGATTCAGGGAACTATGGCTACACCTTC
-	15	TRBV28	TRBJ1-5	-	CASSLVRNSNQPQHF	TGTGCCAGCAGTTTGGTCAGGAATAGCAATCAGCCCCAGCATTTT
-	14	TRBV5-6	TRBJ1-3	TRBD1	CASRLQGRENTIYF	TGTGCCAGCCGGTTACAGGGGCGGGAAAACACCATATATTTT
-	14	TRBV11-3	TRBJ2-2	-	CASSPYENTGELFF	TGTGCCAGCAGCCCCTACGAGAACACCGGGGAGCTGTTTTTT
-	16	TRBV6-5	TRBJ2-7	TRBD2	CASSYSTGGRSYEQYF	TGTGCCAGCAGTTACTCGACGGGCGGGAGGTCCTACGAGCAGTACTTC
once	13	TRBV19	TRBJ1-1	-	CASADRENTEAFF	TGTGCCAGTGCGGACCGGGAGAACACTGAAGCTTTCTTT
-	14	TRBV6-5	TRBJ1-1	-	CASSYFAGMEGAFF	TGTGCCAGCAGTTACTTTGCAGGGATGGAGGGAGCTTTCTTT
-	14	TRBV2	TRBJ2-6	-	CASIGLSGANVLTF	TGTGCCAGCATTGGACTGTCTGGGGCCAACGTCCTGACTTTC
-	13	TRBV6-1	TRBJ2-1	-	CASSEGEYNEQFF	TGTGCCAGCAGTGAAGGGGAGTACAATGAGCAGTTCTTC
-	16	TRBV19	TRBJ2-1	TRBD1	CASSIMRQGGYNEQFF	TGTGCCAGTAGTATAATGCGACAGGGGGGCTACAATGAGCAGTTCTTC
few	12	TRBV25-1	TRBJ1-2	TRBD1	CASKGQNYGYTF	TGTGCCAGCAAGGGACAGAACTATGGCTACACCTTC
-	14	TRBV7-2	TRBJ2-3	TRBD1	CASSPGQGTDTQYF	TGTGCCAGCAGCCCGGGACAGGGGACAGATACGCAGTATTTT
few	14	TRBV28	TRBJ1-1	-	CASSLLAGNTEAFF	TGTGCCAGCAGTTTATTGGCAGGGAACACTGAAGCTTTCTTT
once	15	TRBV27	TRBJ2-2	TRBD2	CASSGTSGRRRELFF	TGTGCCAGCAGCGGGACTAGCGGGAGGAGGCGGGAGCTGTTTTTT
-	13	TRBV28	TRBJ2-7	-	CASSLVCSYEQYF	TGTGCCAGCAGTTTAGTCTGCTCCTACGAGCAGTACTTC
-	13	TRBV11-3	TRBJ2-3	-	CASSFEPRSTQYF	TGTGCCAGCAGCTTCGAGCCTCGTTCCACGCAGTATTTT
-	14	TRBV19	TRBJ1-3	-	CASSIGGTGNTIYF	TGTGCCAGTAGTATTGGGGGCACCGGAAACACCATATATTTT
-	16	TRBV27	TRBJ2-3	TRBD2	CASSLTPSGIINTQYF	TGTGCCAGCAGTTTAACCCCTAGCGGGATAATCAATACGCAGTATTTT
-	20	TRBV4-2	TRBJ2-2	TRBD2	CASSQTRTSGGASLAGELFF	TGTGCCAGCAGCCAAACAAGGACTAGCGGGGGGGCCTCATTGGCCGGGGAGCTGTTTTTT
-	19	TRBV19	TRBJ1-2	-	CASSIDRWVALGGSYGYTF	TGTGCCAGTAGTATAGATCGTTGGGTAGCGTTGGGCGGTTCCTATGGCTACACCTTC
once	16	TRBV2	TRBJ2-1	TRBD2	CASRPVGTSDYNEQFF	TGTGCCAGCCGTCCGGTGGGGACTAGCGACTACAATGAGCAGTTCTTC
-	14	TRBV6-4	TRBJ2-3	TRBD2	CASKEQREGDTQYF	TGTGCCAGCAAGGAGCAGCGGGAGGGAGATACGCAGTATTTT
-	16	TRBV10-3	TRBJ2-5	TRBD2	CAISDGTSGIQETQYF	TGTGCCATCAGTGATGGGACTAGCGGGATACAAGAGACCCAGTACTTC
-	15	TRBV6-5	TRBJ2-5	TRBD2	CASSYIAGGAETQYF	TGTGCCAGCAGTTACATAGCGGGGGGAGCAGAGACCCAGTACTTC
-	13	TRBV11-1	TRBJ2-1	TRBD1	CASSLTGDNEQFF	TGTGCCAGCAGCCTGACAGGGGACAATGAGCAGTTCTTC
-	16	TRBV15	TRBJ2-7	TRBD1	CATSRPGQGAPYEQYF	TGTGCCACCAGCAGGCCGGGACAGGGGGCTCCCTACGAGCAGTACTTC
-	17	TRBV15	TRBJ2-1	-	CATSREGEAGGYNEQFF	TGTGCCACCAGCAGAGAGGGGGAAGCAGGGGGGTACAATGAGCAGTTCTTC
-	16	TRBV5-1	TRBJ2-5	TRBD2	CASSLGASGTQETQYF	TGCGCCAGCAGCTTGGGGGCTAGCGGGACCCAAGAGACCCAGTACTTC